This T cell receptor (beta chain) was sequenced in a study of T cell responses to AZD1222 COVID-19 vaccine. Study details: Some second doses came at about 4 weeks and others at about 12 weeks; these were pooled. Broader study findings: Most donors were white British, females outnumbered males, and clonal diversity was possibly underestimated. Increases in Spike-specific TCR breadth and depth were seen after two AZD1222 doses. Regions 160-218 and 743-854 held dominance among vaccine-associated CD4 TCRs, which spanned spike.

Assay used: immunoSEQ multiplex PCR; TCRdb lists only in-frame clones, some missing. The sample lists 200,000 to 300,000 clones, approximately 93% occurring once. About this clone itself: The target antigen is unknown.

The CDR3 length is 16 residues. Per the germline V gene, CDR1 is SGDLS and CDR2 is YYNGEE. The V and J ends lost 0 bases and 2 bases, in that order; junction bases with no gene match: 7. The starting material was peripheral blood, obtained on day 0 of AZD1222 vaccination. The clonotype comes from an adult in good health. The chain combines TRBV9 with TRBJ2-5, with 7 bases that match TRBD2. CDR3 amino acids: CASSVATTGRQETQYF. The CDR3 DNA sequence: TGTGCCAGCAGCGTAGCGACAACCGGGAGGCAAGAGACCCAGTACTTC.